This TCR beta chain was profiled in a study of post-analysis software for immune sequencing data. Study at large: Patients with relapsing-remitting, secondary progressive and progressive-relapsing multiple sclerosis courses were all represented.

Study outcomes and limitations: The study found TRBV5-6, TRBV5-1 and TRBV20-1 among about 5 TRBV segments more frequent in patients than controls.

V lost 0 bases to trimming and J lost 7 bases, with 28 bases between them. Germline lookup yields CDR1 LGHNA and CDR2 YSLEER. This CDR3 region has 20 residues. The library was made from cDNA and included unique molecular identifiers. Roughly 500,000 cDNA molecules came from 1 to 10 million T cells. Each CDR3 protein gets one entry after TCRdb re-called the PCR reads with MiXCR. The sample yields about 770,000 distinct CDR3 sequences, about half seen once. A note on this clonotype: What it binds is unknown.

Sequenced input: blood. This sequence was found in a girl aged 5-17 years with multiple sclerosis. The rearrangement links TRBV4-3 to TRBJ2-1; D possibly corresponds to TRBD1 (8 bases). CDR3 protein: CASSQDRAGGGGRGSNEQFF. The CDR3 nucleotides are TGCGCCAGCAGCCAAGACCGTGCAGGGGGCGGCGGGAGAGGGTCTAATGAGCAGTTCTTC.